Sequencing of this T cell receptor (beta chain) was carried out in a study of Ad26.COV2.S vaccination and SARS-CoV-2 variants. Study at large: Doses of Ad26.COV2.S were injected into muscle once or twice, 56 days apart.

Specified treatment: around 19 received Ad26.COV2.S at low or high dose, single or two shots; about 5 received placebo; per-sample allocation not given. It was on day 63 after the first vaccine or placebo injection that samples were taken. This table comes from immunoSEQ multiplex PCR, and its TCRdb copy is limited to in-frame clones, with some not included. The table shows about 350,000 clones, with roughly 89% occurring only once. This TCR was recovered from a person between 18 and 60 years old who received the Ad26.COV2.S COVID-19 vaccine or a placebo. Sequencing was performed on peripheral blood, taken in a trial of Ad26.COV2.S vaccine versus placebo.

The CDR3 is CASSLYRGLQPQHF. CDR3 sequence (DNA): TGTGCCAGCAGTTTGTACAGGGGGCTTCAGCCCCAGCATTTT. The J gene is TRBJ1-5, the V gene TRBV27; 9 nucleotides match TRBD1. The length of the CDR3 is 14 residues. Per germline, CDR1 MNHEY and CDR2 SMNVEV (reference sequence). V lost 3 bases to trimming and J lost 6 bases; unmatched junction nucleotides: 3.